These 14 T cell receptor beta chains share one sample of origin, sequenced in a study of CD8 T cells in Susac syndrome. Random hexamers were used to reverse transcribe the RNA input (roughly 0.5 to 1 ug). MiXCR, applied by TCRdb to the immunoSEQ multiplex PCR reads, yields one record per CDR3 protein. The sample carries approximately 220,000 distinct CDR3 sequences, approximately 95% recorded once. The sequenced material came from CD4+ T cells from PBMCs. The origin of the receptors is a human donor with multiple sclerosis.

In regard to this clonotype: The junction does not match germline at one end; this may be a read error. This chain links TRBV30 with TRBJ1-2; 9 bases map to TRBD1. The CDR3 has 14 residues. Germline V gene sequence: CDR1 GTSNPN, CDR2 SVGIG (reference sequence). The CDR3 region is CAWSTNTGGQGIRF. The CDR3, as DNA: TGTGCCTGGAGTACTAACACAGGGGGACAGGGCATTCGCTTC. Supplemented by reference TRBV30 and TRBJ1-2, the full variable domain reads SQTIHQWPATLVQPVGSPLSLECTVEGTSNPNLYWYRQAAGRGLQLLFYSVGIGQISSEVPQNLSASRPQDRQFILSSKKLLLSDSGFYLCAWSTNTGGQGIRFGSGTRLTVV.

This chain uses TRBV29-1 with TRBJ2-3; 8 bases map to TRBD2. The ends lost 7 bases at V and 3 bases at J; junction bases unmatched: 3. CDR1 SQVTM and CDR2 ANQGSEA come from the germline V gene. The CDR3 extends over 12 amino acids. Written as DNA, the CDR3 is TGCAGCGCCGGGAGGGGTACAGATACGCAGTATTTT. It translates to CSAGRGTDTQYF.

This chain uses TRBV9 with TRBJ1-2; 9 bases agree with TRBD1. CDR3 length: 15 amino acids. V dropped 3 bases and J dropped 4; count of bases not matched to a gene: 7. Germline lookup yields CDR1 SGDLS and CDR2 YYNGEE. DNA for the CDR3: TGTGCCAGCAGCGCCCCCGGGACAGGGTCCTATGGCTACACCTTC. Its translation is CASSAPGTGSYGYTF.

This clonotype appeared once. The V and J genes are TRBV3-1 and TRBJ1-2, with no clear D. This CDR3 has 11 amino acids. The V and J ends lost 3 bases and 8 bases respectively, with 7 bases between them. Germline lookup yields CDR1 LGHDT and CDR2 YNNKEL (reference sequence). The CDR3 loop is CASSQAAGYTF. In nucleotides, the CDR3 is TGTGCCAGCAGCCAGGCCGCGGGCTACACCTTC.

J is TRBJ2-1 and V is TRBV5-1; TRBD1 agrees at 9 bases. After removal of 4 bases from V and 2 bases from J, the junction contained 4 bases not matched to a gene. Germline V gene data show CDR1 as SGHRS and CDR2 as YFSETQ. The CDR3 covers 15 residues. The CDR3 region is CASSPGQGTYNEQFF. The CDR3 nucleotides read TGCGCCAGCAGCCCCGGACAGGGGACCTACAATGAGCAGTTCTTC.

Here the CDR3 DNA reads TGCAGCGTTGTTGAGGGGTTCAGTGAGCAGTTCTTC. Amino acids: CSVVEGFSEQFF. The V call is TRBV29-1, the J call TRBJ2-1, with D possibly being TRBD1 or TRBD2 (5 bases each). V shed 4 bases and J shed 9 bases, with 13 bases lying between them. This CDR3 is built from 12 residues. The germline gives CDR1 SQVTM, CDR2 ANQGSEA.

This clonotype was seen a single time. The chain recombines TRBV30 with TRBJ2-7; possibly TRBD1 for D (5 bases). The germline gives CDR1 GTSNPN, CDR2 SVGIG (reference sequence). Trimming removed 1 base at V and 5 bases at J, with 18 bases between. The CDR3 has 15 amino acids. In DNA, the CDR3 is TGTGCCTGGAGTGACAACGCAGGGTACGCGGACGAGCAGTACTTC. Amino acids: CAWSDNAGYADEQYF.

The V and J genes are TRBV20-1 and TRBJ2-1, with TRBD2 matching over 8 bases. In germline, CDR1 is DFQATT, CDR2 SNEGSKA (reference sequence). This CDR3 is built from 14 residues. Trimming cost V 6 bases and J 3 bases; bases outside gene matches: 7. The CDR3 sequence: CSAAAGGNYNEQFF. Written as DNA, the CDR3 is TGCAGTGCAGCGGCGGGGGGAAACTACAATGAGCAGTTCTTC.

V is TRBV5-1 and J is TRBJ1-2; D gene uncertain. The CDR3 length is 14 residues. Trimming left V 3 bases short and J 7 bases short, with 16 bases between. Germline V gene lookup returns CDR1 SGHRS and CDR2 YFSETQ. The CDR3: CASSSGSEAAGYTF. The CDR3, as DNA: TGCGCCAGCAGCTCCGGGTCCGAGGCGGCTGGCTACACCTTC.

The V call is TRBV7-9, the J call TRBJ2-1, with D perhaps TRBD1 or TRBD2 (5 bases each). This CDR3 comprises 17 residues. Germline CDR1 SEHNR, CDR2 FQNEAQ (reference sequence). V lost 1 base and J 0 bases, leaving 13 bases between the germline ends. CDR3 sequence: CASSLVSGTGSYNEQFF. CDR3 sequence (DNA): TGTGCCAGCAGCTTAGTTTCTGGGACCGGCTCCTACAATGAGCAGTTCTTC.

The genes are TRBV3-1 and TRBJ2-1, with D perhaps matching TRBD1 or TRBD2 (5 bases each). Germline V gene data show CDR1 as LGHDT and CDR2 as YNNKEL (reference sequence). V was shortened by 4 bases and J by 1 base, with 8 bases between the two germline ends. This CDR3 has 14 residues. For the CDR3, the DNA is TGTGCCAGCAGCCTCGAGGGGTCCTACAATGAGCAGTTCTTC. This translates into CASSLEGSYNEQFF.

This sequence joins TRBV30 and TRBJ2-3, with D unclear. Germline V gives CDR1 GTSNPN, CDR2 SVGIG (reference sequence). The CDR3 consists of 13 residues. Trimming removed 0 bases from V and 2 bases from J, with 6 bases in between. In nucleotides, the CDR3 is TGTGCCTGGAGTGTTGAACTCACAGATACGCAGTATTTT. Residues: CAWSVELTDTQYF.

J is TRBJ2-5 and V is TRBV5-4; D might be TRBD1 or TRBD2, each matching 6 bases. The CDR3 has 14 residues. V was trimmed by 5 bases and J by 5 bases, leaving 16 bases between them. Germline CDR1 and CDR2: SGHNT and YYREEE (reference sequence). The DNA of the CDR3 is TGTGCCAGCAGTCCCGGGGGCCAACAGGAGACCCAGTACTTC. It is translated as CASSPGGQQETQYF.

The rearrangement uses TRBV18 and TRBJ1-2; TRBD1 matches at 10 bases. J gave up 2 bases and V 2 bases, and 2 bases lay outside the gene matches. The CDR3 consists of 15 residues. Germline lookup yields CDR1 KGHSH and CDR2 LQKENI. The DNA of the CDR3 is TGTGCCAGCTCACCAACGACAGGGGGCAACTATGGCTACACCTTC. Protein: CASSPTTGGNYGYTF.